This paragraph covers one T cell receptor beta chain sequence. This specimen comes from a study of beta chain features in type 1 diabetes. Trimming cost V 4 bases and J 0 bases, with 9 bases left between them. The CDR3 runs to 14 residues. CDR1 GTSNPN and CDR2 SVGIG come from the germline V gene (reference sequence). Reverse transcription of all isolated RNA meant that expressed TCRB transcripts were sequenced. Naive, central memory and regulatory T cell samples yielded around 3.5 million reads on average. TCRdb's copy holds only in-frame clones and misses some; the assay was immunoSEQ multiplex PCR. The table records a few hundred thousand clones, 10% to 15% of them present only once.

The origin of this receptor is a man aged 18 to 30 in good health. The sequencing input was naive CD4+ T cells from blood. The chain combines TRBV30 with TRBJ2-2, with D tentatively TRBD1 (5 bases). The CDR3 protein is CAWKGVANTGELFF. In DNA form, the CDR3 reads TGTGCCTGGAAAGGGGTCGCGAACACCGGGGAGCTGTTTTTT.